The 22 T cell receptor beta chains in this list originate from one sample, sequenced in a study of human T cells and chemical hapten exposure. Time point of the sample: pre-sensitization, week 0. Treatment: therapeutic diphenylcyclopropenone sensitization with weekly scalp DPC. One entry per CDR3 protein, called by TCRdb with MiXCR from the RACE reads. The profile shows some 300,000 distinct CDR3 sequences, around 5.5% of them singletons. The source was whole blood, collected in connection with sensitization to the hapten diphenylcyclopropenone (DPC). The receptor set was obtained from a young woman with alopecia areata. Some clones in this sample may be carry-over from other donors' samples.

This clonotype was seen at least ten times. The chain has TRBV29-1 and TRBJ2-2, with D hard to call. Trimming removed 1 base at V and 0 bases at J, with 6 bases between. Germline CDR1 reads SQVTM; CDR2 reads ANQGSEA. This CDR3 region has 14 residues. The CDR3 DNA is TGCAGCGTTGAAGCCAGGACGAACACCGGGGAGCTGTTTTTT. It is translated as CSVEARTNTGELFF.

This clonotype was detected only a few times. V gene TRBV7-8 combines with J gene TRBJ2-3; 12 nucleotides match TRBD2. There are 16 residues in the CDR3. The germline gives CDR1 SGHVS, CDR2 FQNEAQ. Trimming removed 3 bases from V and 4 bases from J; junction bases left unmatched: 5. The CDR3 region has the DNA TGTGCCAGCAGCTTGCTAGCGGGGGGGTCCCCAGATACGCAGTATTTT. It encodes CASSLLAGGSPDTQYF.

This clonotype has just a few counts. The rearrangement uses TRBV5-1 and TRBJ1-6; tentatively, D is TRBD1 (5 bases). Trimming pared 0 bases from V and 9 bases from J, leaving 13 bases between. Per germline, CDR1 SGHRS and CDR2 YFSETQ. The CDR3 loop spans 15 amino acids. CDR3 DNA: TGCGCCAGCAGCTTGGCCGAGGGGATGACTTCACCCCTCCACTTT. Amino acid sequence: CASSLAEGMTSPLHF.

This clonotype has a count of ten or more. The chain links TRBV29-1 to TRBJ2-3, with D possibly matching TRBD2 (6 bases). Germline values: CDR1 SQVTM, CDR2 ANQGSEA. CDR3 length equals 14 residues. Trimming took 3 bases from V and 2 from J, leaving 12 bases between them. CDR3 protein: CSVEAGLNTDTQYF. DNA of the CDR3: TGCAGCGTTGAGGCGGGGCTCAACACAGATACGCAGTATTTT.

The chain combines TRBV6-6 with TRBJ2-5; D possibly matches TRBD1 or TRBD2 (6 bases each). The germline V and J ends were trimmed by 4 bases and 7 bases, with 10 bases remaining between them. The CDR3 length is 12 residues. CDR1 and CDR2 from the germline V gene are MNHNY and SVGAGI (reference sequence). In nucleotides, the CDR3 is TGTGCCAGCAGTTCCGGAGGGGGGACCCAGTACTTC. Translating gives CASSSGGGTQYF.

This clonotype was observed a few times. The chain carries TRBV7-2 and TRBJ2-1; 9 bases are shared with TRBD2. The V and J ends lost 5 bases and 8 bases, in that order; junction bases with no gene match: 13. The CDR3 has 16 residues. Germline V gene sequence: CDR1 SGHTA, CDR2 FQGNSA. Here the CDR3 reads CASSTAAGGTMYEQFF. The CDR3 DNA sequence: TGTGCCAGCAGCACCGCGGCGGGGGGGACTATGTATGAGCAGTTCTTC.

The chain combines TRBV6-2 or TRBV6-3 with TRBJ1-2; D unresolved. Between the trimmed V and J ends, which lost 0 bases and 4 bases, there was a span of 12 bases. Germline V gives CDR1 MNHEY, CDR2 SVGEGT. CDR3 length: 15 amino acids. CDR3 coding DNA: TGTGCCAGCAGTTACTCGAATGCGGCTGGCTATGGCTACACCTTC. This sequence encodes CASSYSNAAGYGYTF.

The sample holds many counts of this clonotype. The CDR3 region is CASSQDQLAYEQYF. CDR3 coding DNA: TGCGCCAGCAGCCAAGATCAACTTGCCTACGAGCAGTACTTC. The chain joins TRBV4-3 to TRBJ2-7; D is ambiguous. Trimming pared 0 bases from V and 2 bases from J, leaving 8 bases between. CDR1 and CDR2 from the germline V gene are LGHNA and YSLEER. The CDR3 runs 14 residues.

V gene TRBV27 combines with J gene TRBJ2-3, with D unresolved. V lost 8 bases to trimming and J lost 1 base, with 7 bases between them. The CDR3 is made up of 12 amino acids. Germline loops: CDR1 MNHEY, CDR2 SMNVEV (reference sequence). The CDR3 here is CASHEGTDTQYF. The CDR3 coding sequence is TGTGCCAGCCATGAAGGCACAGATACGCAGTATTTT.

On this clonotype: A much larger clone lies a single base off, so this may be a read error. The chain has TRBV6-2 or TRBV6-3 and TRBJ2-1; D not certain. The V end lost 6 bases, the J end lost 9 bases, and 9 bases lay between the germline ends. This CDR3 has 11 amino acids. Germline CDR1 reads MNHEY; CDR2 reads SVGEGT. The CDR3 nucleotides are TGTGCCAGCAGCCGGATGGGTGAGCAGTTCTTC. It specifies CASSRMGEQFF.

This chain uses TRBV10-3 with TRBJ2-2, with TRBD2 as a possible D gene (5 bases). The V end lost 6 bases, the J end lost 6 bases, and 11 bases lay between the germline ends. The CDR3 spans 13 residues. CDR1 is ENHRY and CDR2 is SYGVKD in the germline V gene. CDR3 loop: CAIRTTLAGELFF. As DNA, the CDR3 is TGTGCCATCAGGACCACACTAGCCGGGGAGCTGTTTTTT.

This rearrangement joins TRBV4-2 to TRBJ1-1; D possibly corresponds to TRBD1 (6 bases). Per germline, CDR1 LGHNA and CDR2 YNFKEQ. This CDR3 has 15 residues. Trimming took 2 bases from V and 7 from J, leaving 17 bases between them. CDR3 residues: CASSQWKDPDSEAFF. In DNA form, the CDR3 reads TGTGCCAGCAGCCAATGGAAGGATCCGGACAGTGAAGCTTTCTTT.

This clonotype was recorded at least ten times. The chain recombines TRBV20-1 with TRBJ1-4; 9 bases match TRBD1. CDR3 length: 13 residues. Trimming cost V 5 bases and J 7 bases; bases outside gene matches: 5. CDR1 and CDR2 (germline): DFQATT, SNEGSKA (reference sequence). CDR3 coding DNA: TGCAGTGCTGGGACAGGGTCGAGTGAAAAACTGTTTTTT. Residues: CSAGTGSSEKLFF.

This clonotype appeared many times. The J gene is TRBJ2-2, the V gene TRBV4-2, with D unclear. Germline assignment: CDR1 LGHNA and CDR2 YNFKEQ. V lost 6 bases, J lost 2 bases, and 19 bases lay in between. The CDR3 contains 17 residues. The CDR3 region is CASRQFLYPLNTGELFF. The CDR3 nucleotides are TGTGCCAGCAGGCAGTTTCTATATCCTCTTAACACCGGGGAGCTGTTTTTT.

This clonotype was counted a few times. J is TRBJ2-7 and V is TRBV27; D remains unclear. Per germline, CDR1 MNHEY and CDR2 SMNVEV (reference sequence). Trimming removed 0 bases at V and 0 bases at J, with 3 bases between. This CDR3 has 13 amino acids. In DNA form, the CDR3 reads TGTGCCAGCAGTTTATCCACCTCCTACGAGCAGTACTTC. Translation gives CASSLSTSYEQYF.

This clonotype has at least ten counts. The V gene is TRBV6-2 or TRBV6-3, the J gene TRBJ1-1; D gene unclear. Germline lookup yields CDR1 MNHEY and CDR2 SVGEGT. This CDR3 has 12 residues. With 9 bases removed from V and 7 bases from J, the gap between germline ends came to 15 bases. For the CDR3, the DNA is TGTGCCAGTTGTCGCGGGGAGGGTGAAGCTTTCTTT. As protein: CASCRGEGEAFF.

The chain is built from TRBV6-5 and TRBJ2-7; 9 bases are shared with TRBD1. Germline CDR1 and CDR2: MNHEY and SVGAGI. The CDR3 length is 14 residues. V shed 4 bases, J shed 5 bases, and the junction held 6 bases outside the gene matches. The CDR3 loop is CASSSTGGSHEQYF. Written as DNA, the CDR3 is TGTGCCAGCAGTTCGACAGGGGGAAGCCACGAGCAGTACTTC.

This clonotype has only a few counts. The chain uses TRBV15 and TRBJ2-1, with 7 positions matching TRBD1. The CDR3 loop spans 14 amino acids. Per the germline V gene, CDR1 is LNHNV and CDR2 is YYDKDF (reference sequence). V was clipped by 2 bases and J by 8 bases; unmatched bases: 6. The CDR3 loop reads CATSRRTGWDEQFF. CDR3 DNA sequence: TGTGCCACCAGCAGACGGACAGGTTGGGATGAGCAGTTCTTC.

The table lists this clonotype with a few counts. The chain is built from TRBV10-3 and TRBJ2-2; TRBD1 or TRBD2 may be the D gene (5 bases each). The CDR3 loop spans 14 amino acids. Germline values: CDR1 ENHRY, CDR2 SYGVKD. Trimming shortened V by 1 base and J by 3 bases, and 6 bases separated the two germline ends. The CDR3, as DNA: TGTGCCATCAGTGAGTTGGGGGACACCGGGGAGCTGTTTTTT. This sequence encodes CAISELGDTGELFF.

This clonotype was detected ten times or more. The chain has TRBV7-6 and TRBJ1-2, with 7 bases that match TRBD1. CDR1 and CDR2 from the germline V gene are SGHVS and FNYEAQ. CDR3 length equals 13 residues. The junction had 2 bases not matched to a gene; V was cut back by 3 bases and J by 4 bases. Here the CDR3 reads CASSFAGGYGYTF. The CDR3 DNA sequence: TGTGCCAGCAGCTTTGCAGGGGGCTATGGCTACACCTTC.

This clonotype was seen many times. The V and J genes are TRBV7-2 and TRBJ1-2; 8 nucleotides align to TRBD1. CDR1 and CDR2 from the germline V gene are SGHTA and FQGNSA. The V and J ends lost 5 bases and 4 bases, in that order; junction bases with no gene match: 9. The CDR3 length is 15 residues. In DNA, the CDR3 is TGTGCCAGCAGCCTCGACTCAGGGGGCCTCTATGGCTACACCTTC. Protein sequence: CASSLDSGGLYGYTF.

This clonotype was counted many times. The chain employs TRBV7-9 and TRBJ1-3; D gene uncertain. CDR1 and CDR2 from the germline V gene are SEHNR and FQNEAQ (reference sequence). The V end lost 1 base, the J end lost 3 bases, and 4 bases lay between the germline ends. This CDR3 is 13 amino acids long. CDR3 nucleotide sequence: TGTGCCAGCAGCTTAGGATATGGAAACACCATATATTTT. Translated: CASSLGYGNTIYF.